The T cell receptor beta chain described here comes from a study of CD8 T cells in ankylosing spondylitis. Findings of the study overall: A TCR beta motif of roughly 8 highly homologous variants seemed to mark ankylosing spondylitis blood. Reports say disease-linked clones showed up significantly more in matched ankylosing spondylitis synovial fluid.

This clonotype was seen a few times. Its specificity is not known. The TCR beta libraries were generated through quantitative 5'-RACE incorporating molecular barcodes. TCRdb re-analysed the 5' RACE reads in MiXCR, keeping a single row per CDR3 protein. Of approximately 250,000 distinct CDR3 sequences listed, over 9.5% are singletons. The specimen was blood, either unsorted or a sorted T cell fraction (not recorded which). This sequence was found in a male donor with ankylosing spondylitis or in good health (not recorded which).

The CDR3 spells CASSPGLIQETQYF. The CDR3 coding sequence is TGTGCCAGCAGCCCAGGACTGATACAAGAGACCCAGTACTTC. The chain uses TRBV7-9 and TRBJ2-5; maybe TRBD2 (5 bases). The CDR3 contains 14 residues. Germline CDR1 and CDR2: SEHNR and FQNEAQ (reference sequence). Trimming cost V 5 bases and J 2 bases, with 12 bases left between them.